This T cell receptor (beta chain) was profiled in a study of blood T cell repertoires in COVID-19. Source study methods: It was from reference gene primer amplification that nucleated cell counts were estimated. Some clones are missing from TCRdb's copy, which holds only in-frame ones; the method was immunoSEQ multiplex PCR. D and trimming come from the DNA, and the V and J calls and clone size come from that table. The table records about 45,000 clones, 80% of them present only once. Per germline, CDR1 MNHNS and CDR2 SASEGT. The V end was cut by 1 base, the J end by 0 bases, with 10 bases between. The CDR3 is made up of 15 amino acids.

This sequence was found in a man between 65 and 79 years old with acute or convalescent COVID-19. Sequenced: peripheral blood. This rearrangement joins TRBV6-1 to TRBJ2-7; TRBD2 is a possible D gene (5 bases). The CDR3 here is CASSEEGAGSYEQYF. In DNA, the CDR3 is TGTGCCAGCAGTGAAGAGGGCGCGGGCTCCTACGAGCAGTACTTC.